Reported below is one T cell receptor (beta chain). This entry is derived from a study of radiotherapy plus CTLA-4 blockade in lung cancer. Only in-frame clones appear in the TCRdb table, and some are missing; sequencing was by immunoSEQ multiplex PCR. This sample has about 85,000 clones, with approximately 86% found just once. CDR3 length: 15 amino acids. Looked up from germline, CDR1 is KGHSH and CDR2 is LQKENI. V trimming: 6 bases; J trimming: 7 bases; junction bases outside the gene matches: 5. The V gene is TRBV18, the J gene TRBJ2-1, with 14 positions matching TRBD2. This TCR was recovered from a human donor with non-small cell lung cancer who had a partial response to radiotherapy plus ipilimumab. Here the sequenced sample was peripheral blood, taken from a patient treated with radiotherapy plus ipilimumab. The CDR3 loop reads CASSVGLAGGNEQFF. The CDR3 region has the DNA TGTGCCAGCTCGGTCGGACTAGCGGGAGGAAATGAGCAGTTCTTC. The whole variable domain, filled in from reference TRBV18 and TRBJ2-1, reads NAGVMQNPRHLVRRRGQEARLRCSPMKGHSHVYWYRQLPEEGLKFMVYLQKENIIDESGMPKERFSAEFPKEGPSILRIQQVVRGDSAAYFCASSVGLAGGNEQFFGPGTRLTVL.